The present T cell receptor (beta chain) was sequenced within a study of shared clonotypes between healthy human individuals. General study points: Researchers sampled blood only, noting tissue repertoires likely differ.

The deep-level immunoSEQ assay was used. In the original processing: Filtering differed because ImmunoSEQ produced junction-only sequences that carried no quality scores. Clones were read by immunoSEQ multiplex PCR, and TCRdb kept only the in-frame ones, dropping some. From that table come the V and J calls and clone size; the DNA was used to work out D and trimming. The repertoire consists of a few hundred thousand clones, with around 77% occurring once and the leading ten covering around 11%. Germline CDR1 and CDR2: PRHDT and FYEKMQ (reference sequence). The V and J ends lost 2 bases and 0 bases, in that order; junction bases with no gene match: 2. The CDR3 length is 15 residues. Worth noting for this clone: Its antigen is unidentified.

The sequencing input was PBMCs. This receptor was obtained from a woman aged 40 to 49 in good health. Some clones in this sample may be carry-over from other donors' samples. The V call is TRBV13, the J call TRBJ2-3; 7 positions agree with TRBD2. The CDR3 reads CASSLWGGSTDTQYF. CDR3 nucleotide sequence: TGTGCCAGCAGCTTATGGGGGGGTAGCACAGATACGCAGTATTTT. The full variable domain, in which reference TRBV13 and TRBJ2-3 provide the parts outside the CDR3, is AAGVIQSPRHLIKEKRETATLKCYPIPRHDTVYWYQQGPGQDPQFLISFYEKMQSDKGSIPDRFSAQQFSDYHSELNMSSLELGDSALYFCASSLWGGSTDTQYFGPGTRLTVL.